Listed below are T cell receptor beta chains from one sample, sequenced in a study of blood T cell repertoires in COVID-19. The repertoire was sequenced with immunoSEQ multiplex PCR; TCRdb's copy has only in-frame clones and lacks some. The profile shows 65,000 to 75,000 clones, about 80% of them singletons. What was sequenced was peripheral blood. Source of these receptors: a woman aged 55-70 years with acute or convalescent COVID-19. CDR3s include the opening cysteine and the closing phenylalanine or tryptophan. A D gene is named only where the DNA matches it firmly. The size entry is marked missing in some rows and otherwise reads once, few, many or a size class.

J	size	D	V	DNA	CDR3
TRBJ2-1	-	-	TRBV4-2	TGTGCCAGCAGCCAAGATGGGGGGGGGACAGGCAACAATGAGCAGTTCTTC	CASSQDGGGTGNNEQFF
TRBJ1-5	-	-	TRBV18	TGTGCCAGCTCACCCGTACAGGGCCTAAGTCAGCCCCAGCATTTT	CASSPVQGLSQPQHF
TRBJ1-3	-	-	TRBV19	TGTGCCAGTAGGAGGTCGACTGGAAACACCATATATTTT	CASRRSTGNTIYF
TRBJ1-6	-	TRBD1	TRBV2	TGTGCCAGCAGGGTGGACAGGGCGAGTATCTATAATTCACCCCTCCACTTT	CASRVDRASIYNSPLHF
TRBJ1-2	-	-	TRBV4-1	TGCGCCAGCAGCCAATCTACTTTGAGAGGCTACACCTTC	CASSQSTLRGYTF
TRBJ2-1	-	TRBD1	TRBV7-9	TGTGCCAGCAGCACAGGACAGGGGGCTTCATACAATGAGCAGTTCTTC	CASSTGQGASYNEQFF
TRBJ2-3	-	-	TRBV9	TGTGCCAGCAGCGTAGTGGCTAGCGACACAGATACGCAGTATTTT	CASSVVASDTDTQYF
TRBJ2-7	-	-	TRBV12-5	TGTGCTAGTGTTCCGTCACGGAGGAACGAGCAGTACTTC	CASVPSRRNEQYF
TRBJ1-4	-	TRBD1	TRBV3-1/TRBV3-2	TGTGCCAGCAGCCCCCGGACAGGGGGAGACAAACTGTTTTTT	CASSPRTGGDKLFF
TRBJ2-3	-	TRBD1	TRBV15	TGTGCCACCAGCAGAGATATTGGGACAGGGACAGATACGCAGTATTTT	CATSRDIGTGTDTQYF
TRBJ1-2	-	TRBD1	TRBV7-9	TGTGCCAGCAGCTTGGGGACAGGGGGGTACTATGGCTACACCTTC	CASSLGTGGYYGYTF
TRBJ2-1	-	TRBD2	TRBV5-1	TGCGCCAGCAGCTATAAGATTAGCGGGGGGTCCTCCTACAATGAGCAGTTCTTC	CASSYKISGGSSYNEQFF
TRBJ1-6	-	-	TRBV3-1/TRBV3-2	TGTGCCAGCAGCCCACACAGTAATTCACCCCTCCACTTT	CASSPHSNSPLHF
TRBJ2-2	-	TRBD1	TRBV5-6	TGTGCCAGCAGCTCGCTCGGGACAGGCCTTACCGGGGAGCTGTTTTTT	CASSSLGTGLTGELFF
TRBJ2-7	-	TRBD1	TRBV7-3	TGTGCCAGCAGCCCTGGACAGGCCACCAGCGAGCAGTACTTC	CASSPGQATSEQYF
TRBJ2-7	-	-	TRBV29-1	TGCAGCGTTGAAGATCTTTCCGGTCTCTCCTACGAGCAGTACTTC	CSVEDLSGLSYEQYF
TRBJ1-6	-	TRBD1	TRBV6-1	TGTGCCAGCAGTGAAGGCCCACAGGGGTCCTCACCCCTCCACTTT	CASSEGPQGSSPLHF
TRBJ1-3	many	-	TRBV20-1	TGCAGTGCCCGGGAAGGAAACACCATATATTTT	CSAREGNTIYF
TRBJ2-5	-	TRBD2	TRBV14	TGTGCCAGCAGCCAAGTAGCCCTAGCGGGCCACCAGTACTTC	CASSQVALAGHQYF
TRBJ1-1	once	TRBD1	TRBV2	TGTGCCAGCAGAGTAGAGGACAGGGGGAACACTGAAGCTTTCTTT	CASRVEDRGNTEAFF
TRBJ2-7	few	TRBD2	TRBV19	TGTGCCAGTAGTAGTGAGACTAGCGGGGGTTTTTGGAGTCGGGACGAGCAGTACTTC	CASSSETSGGFWSRDEQYF
TRBJ2-7	-	-	TRBV27	TGTGCCAGCAGTTTAGCCAGGGGTCTCTACGAGCAGTACTTC	CASSLARGLYEQYF
TRBJ2-6	-	-	TRBV6-1	TGTGCCAGCAGTGATGTCGGGTTGTGGGCCAACGTCCTGACTTTC	CASSDVGLWANVLTF
TRBJ2-6	-	-	TRBV7-2	TGTGCCAGCAGCCCCCGGTCGTCTGGGGCCAACGTCCTGACTTTC	CASSPRSSGANVLTF
TRBJ1-2	-	-	TRBV2	TGTGCCAGCAGGTACCGGGACACCGAATATGGCTACACCTTC	CASRYRDTEYGYTF
TRBJ2-2	-	TRBD2	TRBV27	TGTGCCAGCAGTTTAGAGGCGGGGGTCATCGGCAACGGGGAGCTGTTTTTT	CASSLEAGVIGNGELFF
TRBJ1-1	-	-	TRBV28	TGTGCCAGCAGTGTACAGGGAACTGAAGCTTTCTTT	CASSVQGTEAFF
TRBJ1-4	-	TRBD1	TRBV19	TGTGCCAGTAGTACACAGGGGGCAACTAATGAAAAACTGTTTTTT	CASSTQGATNEKLFF
TRBJ1-2	-	TRBD1	TRBV6-5	TGTGCCAGCAGTCTGACAGGGGGTGGCTACACCTTC	CASSLTGGGYTF
TRBJ2-7	-	TRBD1	TRBV13	TGTGCCAGCAGCCACCGGCCCTTCGGGACAGTGATCTACGAGCAGTACTTC	CASSHRPFGTVIYEQYF
TRBJ1-2	-	-	TRBV3-1/TRBV3-2	TGTGCCAGCAGCCCCTCGGGGGGGGGATCCTATGGCTACACCTTC	CASSPSGGGSYGYTF
TRBJ1-4	-	TRBD1	TRBV3-1/TRBV3-2	TGTGCCAGCGGAAGTAGGGGGCGAGATGAAAAACTGTTTTTT	CASGSRGRDEKLFF
TRBJ2-3	-	TRBD2	TRBV5-1	TGCGCCAGCAGCCAGGGACTAGCGGGGGTTCTCACAGATACGCAGTATTTT	CASSQGLAGVLTDTQYF
TRBJ1-2	few	TRBD1	TRBV10-3	TGTGCCATCAGTGTGGGGCCGGGACAGGGCTATGGCTACACCTTC	CAISVGPGQGYGYTF
TRBJ2-1	-	TRBD1	TRBV7-6	TGTGCCAGCAGCTTACCCCGGCGGGGACAGGGGGCGAGAGACGGCAATGAGCAGTTCTTC	CASSLPRRGQGARDGNEQFF
TRBJ1-1	-	-	TRBV18	TGTGCCAGCTCACCATCTATCCAGACCCGTAGCGCTGAAGCTTTCTTT	CASSPSIQTRSAEAFF
TRBJ2-3	-	-	TRBV19	TGTGCCAGTAGTCTGGGCCTCGGGAGAGCAGATACGCAGTATTTT	CASSLGLGRADTQYF
TRBJ1-2	-	-	TRBV5-5	TGTGCCAGCAGCTTGGCCCCTGGGCAGGGGACTAACTATGGCTACACCTTC	CASSLAPGQGTNYGYTF
TRBJ1-2	-	-	TRBV3-1/TRBV3-2	TGTGCCAGCAGACTGGGCCAACTCTACACCTTC	CASRLGQLYTF
TRBJ1-2	-	-	TRBV15	TGTGCCACCAGCAGAGATACAGGTGCTAACTATGGCTACACCTTC	CATSRDTGANYGYTF
TRBJ1-5	-	-	TRBV6-4	TGTGCCAGCAGTGAGTCAGCAGGGAACCGTCAGCCCCAGCATTTT	CASSESAGNRQPQHF
TRBJ1-1	-	-	TRBV18	TGTGCCAGCTCATCGCGGAGTCAGGGTTTGAACACTGAAGCTTTCTTT	CASSSRSQGLNTEAFF
TRBJ1-4	-	-	TRBV7-2	TGTGCCAGCAGCTCTACTTTGAGAGGGGAAAAACTGTTTTTT	CASSSTLRGEKLFF
TRBJ1-1	-	-	TRBV9	TGTGCCAGCAACTCAAAGGGGTCCCAGAACCCTGAAGCTTTCTTT	CASNSKGSQNPEAFF
TRBJ2-2	-	-	TRBV15	TGTGCCACCAGCCCTTTCGGGACACCCAACACCGGGGAGCTGTTTTTT	CATSPFGTPNTGELFF
TRBJ1-5	-	-	TRBV18	TGTGCCAGCTCACGCCCAGGGAATTCTCAGCCCCAGCATTTT	CASSRPGNSQPQHF
TRBJ1-4	-	TRBD1	TRBV6-1	TGTGCCAGCAGTGAAGCATTGGGACAGGGGAATGAAAAACTGTTTTTT	CASSEALGQGNEKLFF
TRBJ2-1	-	-	TRBV9	TGTGCCAGCAGCGTAGACCCCAGCTCCTACAATGAGCAGTTCTTC	CASSVDPSSYNEQFF
TRBJ2-1	-	TRBD2	TRBV23-1	TGCGCCAGCAGTCAATCGGGGCATCGACCTCGCGGGGGGGATTGCGCCTCCTACAATGAGCAGTTCTTC	CASSQSGHRPRGGDCASYNEQFF
TRBJ1-5	-	TRBD1	TRBV10-3	TGTGCCATCAGTCCCCATGGACAGGGCGGACAGCCCCAGCATTTT	CAISPHGQGGQPQHF
TRBJ2-5	-	-	TRBV11-2	TGTGCCAGCAGCTTACAGACCGGGTTATCGGTCGTACAGACCCAGTACTTC	CASSLQTGLSVVQTQYF
TRBJ2-1	-	TRBD2	TRBV11-3	TGTGCCAGCAGCTTATTCTCTAGCGGGGGAAGTAGCTCCTACAATGAGCAGTTCTTC	CASSLFSSGGSSSYNEQFF
TRBJ2-3	-	-	TRBV2	TGTGCCAGCAATGACGGGGGGCCGAGCTTTAGCACAGATACGCAGTATTTT	CASNDGGPSFSTDTQYF